This is a list of T cell receptor beta chains from one sample in a study of cytomegalovirus exposure and HLA in healthy donors. Clones were sequenced by immunoSEQ multiplex PCR, and TCRdb holds only the in-frame ones, with some missing. Of over 100,000 clones in the sample, around 86% are singletons; the top ten hold roughly 8.2%. The sequencing input was PBMCs. These receptors all stem from a woman aged 45-65 years in good health and CMV-seropositive. Both conserved end residues are part of each CDR3. Fields, in order: J gene, clone size, D gene, V gene, CDR3 protein, CDR3 DNA. D genes are given only for firm matches. Not every row has a clone size; where given, it reads once, few, many or a size class.

TRBJ1-1	-	-	TRBV27	CASSTQGLNTEAFF	TGTGCCAGCAGTACCCAGGGGTTGAACACTGAAGCTTTCTTT
TRBJ1-6	-	-	TRBV2	CASSRSPDEYNSPLHF	TGTGCCAGCAGTCGTAGCCCGGATGAATATAATTCACCCCTCCACTTT
TRBJ2-3	-	-	TRBV19	CASSHGGRGTQYF	TGTGCCAGTAGTCACGGGGGGCGAGGTACGCAGTATTTT
TRBJ2-1	-	TRBD2	TRBV19	CASSGLAGVNEQFF	TGTGCCAGTAGTGGACTAGCGGGAGTGAATGAGCAGTTCTTC
TRBJ2-5	-	TRBD2	TRBV18	CATRGGSAETQYF	TGTGCCACCCGCGGGGGGTCCGCGGAGACCCAGTACTTC
TRBJ2-5	-	-	TRBV19	CAAAQGLRETQYF	TGTGCCGCAGCACAGGGTTTGAGGGAGACCCAGTACTTC
TRBJ2-7	once	TRBD1	TRBV7-2	CASSLGGVSYEQYF	TGTGCCAGCAGCCTAGGGGGCGTGTCCTACGAGCAGTACTTC
TRBJ1-2	-	TRBD1	TRBV4-1	CASSLQGADLYGYTF	TGCGCCAGCAGCCTTCAGGGGGCCGACCTCTATGGCTACACCTTC
TRBJ2-7	-	TRBD1	TRBV5-1	CASSSGQGYEQYF	TGCGCCAGCAGCTCGGGACAGGGCTACGAGCAGTACTTC
TRBJ1-1	few	-	TRBV28	CASSIGHLNTEAFF	TGTGCCAGCAGTATTGGACACCTGAACACTGAAGCTTTCTTT
TRBJ2-3	-	TRBD2	TRBV7-3	CASSSQPSGRAADTQYF	TGTGCCAGCAGCTCCCAACCTAGCGGGAGGGCCGCAGATACGCAGTATTTT
TRBJ1-4	-	TRBD1	TRBV29-1	CSAGQGVTYEKLFF	TGCAGCGCCGGACAGGGGGTTACTTATGAAAAACTGTTTTTT
TRBJ2-5	-	TRBD2	TRBV29-1	CSVEMGLAVIETQYF	TGCAGCGTTGAAATGGGACTAGCGGTAATAGAGACCCAGTACTTC
TRBJ1-1	-	TRBD1	TRBV4-3	CASSLLRGGEGNTEAFF	TGCGCCAGCAGCCTCCTTAGAGGGGGCGAGGGGAACACTGAAGCTTTCTTT
TRBJ2-1	-	-	TRBV19	CASSMGLAIINEQFF	TGTGCCAGTAGTATGGGGCTTGCCATAATAAATGAGCAGTTCTTC
TRBJ2-5	few	-	TRBV15	CAYTYQETQYF	TGTGCTTACACGTACCAAGAGACCCAGTACTTC
TRBJ1-5	-	TRBD1	TRBV6-5	CASSLDRGYQPQHF	TGTGCCAGCAGTCTGGACAGGGGATATCAGCCCCAGCATTTT
TRBJ2-5	once	TRBD1	TRBV5-1	CASRTGPGETQYF	TGCGCCAGCAGGACAGGGCCCGGGGAGACCCAGTACTTC
TRBJ2-7	-	TRBD1	TRBV27	CASSSTGVEQYF	TGTGCCAGCAGTTCGACAGGGGTCGAGCAGTACTTC
TRBJ1-4	few	-	TRBV7-8	CASSFQGSSQAATNEKLFF	TGTGCCAGCAGCTTCCAGGGGTCCTCACAAGCGGCAACTAATGAAAAACTGTTTTTT
TRBJ2-7	-	TRBD1	TRBV28	CASSGYRGAYEQYF	TGTGCCAGCAGTGGCTACAGGGGGGCCTACGAGCAGTACTTC
TRBJ2-7	-	TRBD2	TRBV7-2	CASSLVLAASYEQYF	TGTGCCAGCAGCTTAGTACTAGCGGCCTCCTACGAGCAGTACTTC
TRBJ2-1	-	TRBD2	TRBV5-3	CARSIPGHNNPGTSGRGYNEQFF	TGTGCCAGAAGCATACCGGGACATAACAACCCCGGGACTAGCGGGAGGGGATACAATGAGCAGTTCTTC
TRBJ1-1	-	-	TRBV30	CAWNRGTTEAFF	TGTGCCTGGAACCGGGGAACCACTGAAGCTTTCTTT
TRBJ2-1	-	-	TRBV18	CASSPPSISYSYNEQFF	TGTGCCAGCTCACCACCGTCGATATCCTACTCCTACAATGAGCAGTTCTTC
TRBJ2-1	-	TRBD2	TRBV6-1	CASSEGTSGRAYRNEQFF	TGTGCCAGCAGTGAAGGGACTAGCGGGAGGGCCTATAGAAATGAGCAGTTCTTC
TRBJ1-2	-	-	TRBV5-4	CASSLDRNYGYTF	TGTGCCAGCAGCTTGGACAGGAACTATGGCTACACCTTC
TRBJ2-7	few	TRBD1	TRBV7-6	CASSIGQGVSYEQYF	TGTGCCAGCAGCATTGGACAGGGGGTTTCCTACGAGCAGTACTTC